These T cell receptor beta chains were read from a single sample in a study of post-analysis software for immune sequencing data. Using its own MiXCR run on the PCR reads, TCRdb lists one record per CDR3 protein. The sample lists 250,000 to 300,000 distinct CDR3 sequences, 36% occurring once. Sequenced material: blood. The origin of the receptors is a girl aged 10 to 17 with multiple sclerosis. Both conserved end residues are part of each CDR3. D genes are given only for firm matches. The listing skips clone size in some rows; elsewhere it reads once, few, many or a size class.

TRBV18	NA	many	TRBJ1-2	CASSETIDYGYTF	TGTGCCAGCTCCGAGACGATAGACTATGGCTACACCTTC
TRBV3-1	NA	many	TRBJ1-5	CASSQDRVQPQHF	TGTGCCAGCAGCCAAGATCGGGTCCAGCCCCAGCATTTT
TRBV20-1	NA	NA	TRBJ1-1	CSAVRVNTEAFF	TGCAGTGCCGTCCGGGTCAACACTGAAGCTTTCTTT
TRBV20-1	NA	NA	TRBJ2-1	CSAKGRVNEQFF	TGCAGTGCTAAGGGCAGGGTCAATGAGCAGTTCTTC
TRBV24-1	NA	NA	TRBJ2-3	CATAQVSGTDTQYF	TGTGCCACCGCCCAGGTTAGCGGCACAGATACGCAGTATTTT
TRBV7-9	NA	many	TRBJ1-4	CASSFLELNEKLFF	TGTGCCAGCAGTTTCCTAGAACTTAATGAAAAACTGTTTTTT
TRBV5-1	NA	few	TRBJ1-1	CASSFRRIGDTEAFF	TGCGCCAGCAGCTTCAGGAGAATTGGGGACACTGAAGCTTTCTTT
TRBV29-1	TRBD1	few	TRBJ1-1	CSVEGRGKLEAFF	TGCAGCGTTGAAGGCAGGGGGAAATTGGAAGCTTTCTTT
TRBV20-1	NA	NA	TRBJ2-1	CSARDYRADDEQFF	TGCAGTGCTAGAGACTACCGGGCGGACGATGAGCAGTTCTTC
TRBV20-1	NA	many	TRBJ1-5	CSARDPALNQPQHF	TGCAGTGCTAGAGATCCGGCACTAAATCAGCCCCAGCATTTT
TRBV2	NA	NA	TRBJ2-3	CASSPRTSTDTQYF	TGTGCCAGCAGTCCACGGACTAGCACAGATACGCAGTATTTT